This passage covers 10 T cell receptor beta chains from one sample sequenced in a study of chemoradiotherapy in HPV16-positive cancers. Assay: immunoSEQ multiplex PCR; the TCRdb copy retains only in-frame clones and omits some. This sample has 950 to 1,300 clones; approximately 90% occur once, and the top ten carry roughly an eighth. This specimen was tumor tissue, taken from a patient who underwent chemoradiotherapy. The origin of the receptors is a human donor with HPV-associated anogenital cancer.

The V gene is TRBV28, the J gene TRBJ2-6; D tentatively reads TRBD1 or TRBD2 (5 bases each). This CDR3 has 18 residues. Germline V lookup: CDR1 MDHEN, CDR2 SYDVKM. V was trimmed by 5 bases and J by 0 bases, leaving 17 bases between them. This chain's CDR3 is CASSPPSGRSSGANVLTF. CDR3 in DNA: TGTGCCAGCAGTCCCCCCTCGGGGCGAAGCTCTGGGGCCAACGTCCTGACTTTC. Full variable domain (missing parts from reference TRBV28 and TRBJ2-6): DVKVTQSSRYLVKRTGEKVFLECVQDMDHENMFWYRQDPGLGLRLIYFSYDVKMKEKGDIPEGYSVSREKKERFSLILESASTNQTSMYLCASSPPSGRSSGANVLTFGAGSRLTVL.

This clone has only a few counts. J is TRBJ2-5 and V is TRBV28; TRBD1 is a possible D gene (5 bases). CDR1 MDHEN and CDR2 SYDVKM come from the germline V gene. The germline V and J ends were trimmed by 1 base and 4 bases, with 10 bases remaining between them. CDR3 length equals 14 residues. In nucleotides, the CDR3 is TGTGCCAGCAGTTTATCAGGGTACGCAGAGACCCAGTACTTC. Protein product: CASSLSGYAETQYF. Based on the CDR3 plus reference TRBV28 and TRBJ2-5, the full variable domain is DVKVTQSSRYLVKRTGEKVFLECVQDMDHENMFWYRQDPGLGLRLIYFSYDVKMKEKGDIPEGYSVSREKKERFSLILESASTNQTSMYLCASSLSGYAETQYFGPGTRLLVL.

This chain joins TRBV25-1 and TRBJ2-3; 9 nucleotides agree with TRBD2. Per the germline V gene, CDR1 is MGHDK and CDR2 is SYGVNS. CDR3 length: 16 amino acids. V dropped 1 base and J dropped 6; count of bases not matched to a gene: 8. CDR3 region: CASSEWKAGGFDTQYF. CDR3 DNA sequence: TGTGCCAGCAGTGAATGGAAAGCGGGGGGTTTTGATACGCAGTATTTT.

V and J are TRBV28 and TRBJ1-5; D remains ambiguous. The V end lost 4 bases, the J end lost 9 bases, and 13 bases lay between the germline ends. The CDR3 consists of 13 residues. Germline lookup yields CDR1 MDHEN and CDR2 SYDVKM. CDR3 in DNA: TGTGCCAGCAGTTATTTGTTGTGGTGGCCCCAGCATTTT. Translating it yields CASSYLLWWPQHF.

This clone showed up just a few times. The rearrangement joins TRBV7-9 to TRBJ2-2, with 8 bases aligning to TRBD2. V shed 6 bases, J shed 5 bases, and the junction held 11 bases outside the gene matches. Germline V gene sequence: CDR1 SEHNR, CDR2 FQNEAQ (reference sequence). The CDR3 has 16 residues. CDR3 nucleotides: TGTGCCAGCAGTCTGAGAGCGGGAGAAGGTACCGGGGAGCTGTTTTTT. Translating gives CASSLRAGEGTGELFF.

The V call is TRBV11-2, the J call TRBJ2-7; D is unresolved. V shed 0 bases and J shed 6 bases, with 15 bases lying between them. The CDR3 consists of 15 residues. Germline V gene data show CDR1 as SGHAT and CDR2 as FQNNGV. CDR3 in DNA: TGTGCCAGCAGCTTAGATCTGGTGGGGATTGGCGAGCAGTACTTC. Translation: CASSLDLVGIGEQYF.

The chain couples TRBV27 to TRBJ1-2, with 7 bases lining up with TRBD1. Germline V gene data show CDR1 as MNHEY and CDR2 as SMNVEV (reference sequence). The CDR3 sequence is 12 residues long. With 6 bases clipped from V and 8 bases from J, the junction kept 6 bases outside the gene matches. Here the CDR3 reads CASSPTGHGYTF. CDR3 in DNA: TGTGCCAGCAGCCCGACAGGGCACGGCTACACCTTC.

V usage is TRBV4-2 and J usage is TRBJ2-1; maybe TRBD2 (6 bases). The CDR3 spans 15 residues. Trimming left V 4 bases short and J 2 bases short, with 12 bases between. Germline CDR1 and CDR2: LGHNA and YNFKEQ. This chain's CDR3 is CASSPRAGPYNEQFF. CDR3 DNA: TGTGCCAGCAGCCCTCGCGCGGGGCCCTACAATGAGCAGTTCTTC.

The V and J genes are TRBV6-4 and TRBJ2-1, with 9 bases fitting TRBD1. This CDR3 comprises 14 residues. V lost 4 bases, J lost 3 bases, and 1 base stayed unmatched. Germline loops: CDR1 MRHNA, CDR2 SNTAGT. The CDR3 reads CASSGTGDYNEQFF. Written as DNA, the CDR3 is TGTGCCAGCAGTGGGACAGGGGACTACAATGAGCAGTTCTTC.

The V gene is TRBV6-5, the J gene TRBJ2-3, with D perhaps given as TRBD1 or TRBD2 (5 bases each). CDR3 length: 13 amino acids. Trimming stripped 8 bases from V and 3 bases from J, with 12 bases between. CDR1 and CDR2 from the germline V gene are MNHEY and SVGAGI. This CDR3 is CASASRETDTQYF. CDR3 in DNA: TGTGCCAGCGCTTCCAGGGAGACAGATACGCAGTATTTT.